These 21 T cell receptor beta chains share one sample of origin, sequenced in a study of T cell responses to AZD1222 COVID-19 vaccine. The table came from immunoSEQ multiplex PCR; TCRdb's copy has only in-frame clones and leaves some out. The sample has some 140,000 clones; roughly 90% are singletons. The source material was peripheral blood, sampled on day 0 of AZD1222 vaccination. Receptors originate from an adult in good health.

This clone was recorded once. This chain links TRBV15 with TRBJ2-5; D possibly corresponds to TRBD1 (6 bases). The V end was cut by 0 bases, the J end by 4 bases, with 21 bases between. This CDR3 contains 18 residues. Germline V gene data show CDR1 as LNHNV and CDR2 as YYDKDF (reference sequence). CDR3 sequence: CATSRDRAGARIRETQYF. Here the CDR3 DNA reads TGTGCCACCAGCAGAGATAGGGCAGGGGCGAGGATTCGAGAGACCCAGTACTTC.

The chain's CDR3 is CAISNPGTDNEKLFF. The DNA for the CDR3 is TGTGCCATCAGCAACCCCGGGACAGATAATGAAAAACTGTTTTTT. The V and J genes are TRBV10-3 and TRBJ1-4, with TRBD1 matching 7 bases. The J segment lost 4 bases and the V segment lost 6 bases, leaving 8 bases of the junction unmatched. The CDR3 totals 15 residues. Germline V gives CDR1 ENHRY, CDR2 SYGVKD.

The chain couples TRBV12-3 or TRBV12-4 to TRBJ1-2, with a tentative D call TRBD1 (5 bases). This CDR3 spans 13 amino acids. V was pared by 7 bases and J by 0 bases, with 9 bases between. CDR3 coding DNA: TGTGCCAGCACAGGGAGAACTAACTATGGCTACACCTTC. Protein product: CASTGRTNYGYTF.

The chain couples TRBV27 to TRBJ1-5, with D uncertain. Germline V CDR1 and CDR2: MNHEY, SMNVEV (reference sequence). This CDR3 is 17 amino acids long. V lost 1 base and J 0 bases, leaving 13 bases between the germline ends. The DNA for the CDR3 is TGTGCCAGCAGTTTATTCGGCAGCGGCTATAGCAATCAGCCCCAGCATTTT. It is translated as CASSLFGSGYSNQPQHF.

This chain joins TRBV12-3 or TRBV12-4 and TRBJ1-1; D ambiguous. V lost 2 bases and J lost 2, with 6 bases in between. This CDR3 is built from 13 residues. Written as DNA, the CDR3 is TGTGCCAGCAGTTTAAGAGAAAACACTGAAGCTTTCTTT. Amino acids: CASSLRENTEAFF.

This clone was recorded only once. V gene TRBV7-3 combines with J gene TRBJ2-3; a possible D gene is TRBD1 (5 bases). Germline loops: CDR1 SGHTA, CDR2 FQGTGA. V gave up 3 bases and J gave up 4 bases, with 8 bases separating them. The CDR3 sequence is 13 residues long. CDR3 sequence: CASSLQGADTQYF. The DNA of the CDR3 is TGTGCCAGCAGCTTGCAGGGTGCAGATACGCAGTATTTT.

In its sample, this clone was seen once. V usage is TRBV7-9 and J usage is TRBJ2-1; perhaps TRBD2 as D (5 bases). The CDR3 runs to 14 residues. V shed 5 bases and J shed 5 bases, with 13 bases lying between them. Germline V gene sequence: CDR1 SEHNR, CDR2 FQNEAQ (reference sequence). CDR3 sequence reads: CASSPPGFHNEQFF. CDR3 bases: TGTGCCAGCAGCCCCCCGGGATTTCACAATGAGCAGTTCTTC. The whole variable domain, filled in from reference TRBV7-9 and TRBJ2-1, reads DTGVSQNPRHKITKRGQNVTFRCDPISEHNRLYWYRQTLGQGPEFLTYFQNEAQLEKSRLLSDRFSAERPKGSFSTLEIQRTEQGDSAMYLCASSPPGFHNEQFFGPGTRLTVL.

The chain joins TRBV11-3 to TRBJ2-2; TRBD2 is a possible D gene (5 bases). V was pared by 5 bases and J by 3 bases, with 13 bases between. Germline assignment: CDR1 SGHNT and CDR2 YENEEA. The CDR3 spans 15 residues. The CDR3 DNA reads TGTGCCAGCAGCCCGAGCCGGGGAGACACCGGGGAGCTGTTTTTT. It translates to CASSPSRGDTGELFF.

The rearrangement uses TRBV28 and TRBJ1-5, with unresolved D. Germline CDR1 reads MDHEN; CDR2 reads SYDVKM. V lost 5 bases and J 7 bases, leaving 12 bases between the germline ends. This CDR3 region has 13 residues. DNA of the CDR3: TGTGCCAGCAGTCCGCACCGGCGCCAGCCCCAGCATTTT. Residues: CASSPHRRQPQHF.

This sequence joins TRBV19 and TRBJ1-5; 9 bases line up with TRBD1. The germline V gene has CDR1 LNHDA and CDR2 SQIVND (reference sequence). With 5 bases clipped from V and 2 bases from J, the junction kept 4 bases outside the gene matches. This CDR3 has 15 amino acids. The CDR3 loop is CASSPGQGGNQPQHF. Written as DNA, the CDR3 is TGTGCCAGTAGTCCGGGACAGGGCGGCAATCAGCCCCAGCATTTT.

The genes are TRBV4-1 and TRBJ1-1, with a possible D match to TRBD1 (5 bases). CDR1 is MGHRA and CDR2 is YSYEKL in the germline V gene. V was pared by 1 base and J by 6 bases, with 18 bases between. The CDR3 consists of 16 residues. The CDR3 spells CASSQGGAQTGAEAFF. The CDR3, as DNA: TGCGCCAGCAGCCAAGGAGGGGCTCAAACCGGTGCTGAAGCTTTCTTT.

This chain uses TRBV9 with TRBJ2-1; D uncertain. Trimming took off 0 bases at V and 6 bases at J, with 7 bases between the two ends. Germline V CDR1 and CDR2: SGDLS, YYNGEE. The CDR3 is 13 amino acids. CDR3 sequence: CASSVVPANEQFF. Written as DNA, the CDR3 is TGTGCCAGCAGCGTAGTCCCGGCCAATGAGCAGTTCTTC.

The chain recombines TRBV5-1 with TRBJ1-1; 10 bases are shared with TRBD1. The CDR3 has 16 residues. Germline assignment: CDR1 SGHRS and CDR2 YFSETQ. J was trimmed by 5 bases and V by 3 bases; bases with no gene match: 10. The CDR3 coding sequence is TGCGCCAGCAGCTCGGGACAGGGGTGGGTGAGAACTGAAGCTTTCTTT. Translation gives CASSSGQGWVRTEAFF.

The chain employs TRBV18 and TRBJ2-2; 11 nucleotides agree with TRBD2. V shed 6 bases and J 1 base; nucleotides not matched to a gene: 10. CDR1 and CDR2 (germline): KGHSH, LQKENI. This CDR3 is built from 18 residues. CDR3 amino acids: CASSTTGTSGLNTGELFF. Written as DNA, the CDR3 is TGTGCCAGCTCGACTACCGGGACTAGCGGTTTGAACACCGGGGAGCTGTTTTTT.

As DNA, the CDR3 is TGTGCCAGCAGTTCTAGACTAGCGGGAGGAACAGATACGCAGTATTTT. Encoded protein: CASSSRLAGGTDTQYF. The chain links TRBV6-2 or TRBV6-3 to TRBJ2-3, with TRBD2 identical over 13 bases. V dropped 4 bases and J dropped 3; count of bases not matched to a gene: 4. CDR3 length: 16 amino acids. Germline loops: CDR1 MNHEY, CDR2 SVGEGT.

The chain combines TRBV9 with TRBJ2-7; the match to TRBD1 covers 8 bases. There are 16 residues in the CDR3. V lost 0 bases to trimming and J lost 0 bases; unmatched junction nucleotides: 5. The germline CDR1 and CDR2 sequences are SGDLS and YYNGEE. CDR3 sequence: CASSVDDRGRSYEQYF. The CDR3 bases are TGTGCCAGCAGCGTAGACGACAGGGGTCGCTCCTACGAGCAGTACTTC.

The chain recombines TRBV7-9 with TRBJ2-1; TRBD2 aligns across 7 bases. V trimming: 3 bases; J trimming: 1 base; junction bases outside the gene matches: 3. CDR1 is SEHNR, CDR2 FQNEAQ, per germline (reference sequence). CDR3 size: 15 residues. The CDR3 DNA reads as TGTGCCAGCAGCTTGTCCGGGGGGTCCTACAATGAGCAGTTCTTC. Translated: CASSLSGGSYNEQFF.

V gene TRBV2 combines with J gene TRBJ1-2; no clear D gene. Trimming cost V 6 bases and J 2 bases, with 13 bases left between them. Germline values: CDR1 SNHLY, CDR2 FYNNEI. The CDR3 contains 14 residues. CDR3 in amino acids: CASRMDVGNYGYTF. The CDR3 nucleotides read TGTGCCAGCAGAATGGACGTGGGGAACTATGGCTACACCTTC.

The chain uses TRBV7-2 and TRBJ2-1; TRBD2 aligns across 12 bases. Germline-derived CDR1 and CDR2 are SGHTA and FQGNSA. This CDR3 has 16 residues. The V segment lost 5 bases and the J segment 8 bases; nucleotides outside the gene matches: 10. The DNA of the CDR3 is TGTGCCAGCAGCCCCGGACTAGCGGGGAGTAGGGATGAGCAGTTCTTC. Its protein product is CASSPGLAGSRDEQFF.

The chain has TRBV5-4 and TRBJ2-7; D gene uncertain. Germline CDR1 and CDR2: SGHNT and YYREEE (reference sequence). Deletions cut 0 bases from V and 2 bases from J, with 3 bases between. The CDR3 runs to 12 residues. Here the CDR3 reads CASSLDTYEQYF. For the CDR3, the DNA is TGTGCCAGCAGCTTGGACACCTACGAGCAGTACTTC.

The rearrangement uses TRBV10-3 and TRBJ1-6, with 7 bases that match TRBD1. This CDR3 is built from 13 residues. V was pared by 10 bases and J by 5 bases, with 5 bases of the junction left unmatched. Germline V lookup: CDR1 ENHRY, CDR2 SYGVKD. CDR3 residues: CARAGTDNSPLHF. The CDR3 DNA is TGTGCCAGAGCGGGGACAGATAATTCACCCCTCCACTTT.